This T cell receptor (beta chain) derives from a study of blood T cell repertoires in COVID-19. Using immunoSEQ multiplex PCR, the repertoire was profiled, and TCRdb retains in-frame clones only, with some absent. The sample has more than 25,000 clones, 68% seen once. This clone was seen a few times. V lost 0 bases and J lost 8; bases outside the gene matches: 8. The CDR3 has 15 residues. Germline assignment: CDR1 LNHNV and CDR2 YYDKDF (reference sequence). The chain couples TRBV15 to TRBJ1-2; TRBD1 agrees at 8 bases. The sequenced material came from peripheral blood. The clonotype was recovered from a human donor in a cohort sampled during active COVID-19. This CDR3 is CATSRDQGAGYGYTF. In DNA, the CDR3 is TGTGCCACCAGCAGAGATCAGGGGGCGGGGTACGGCTACACCTTC.